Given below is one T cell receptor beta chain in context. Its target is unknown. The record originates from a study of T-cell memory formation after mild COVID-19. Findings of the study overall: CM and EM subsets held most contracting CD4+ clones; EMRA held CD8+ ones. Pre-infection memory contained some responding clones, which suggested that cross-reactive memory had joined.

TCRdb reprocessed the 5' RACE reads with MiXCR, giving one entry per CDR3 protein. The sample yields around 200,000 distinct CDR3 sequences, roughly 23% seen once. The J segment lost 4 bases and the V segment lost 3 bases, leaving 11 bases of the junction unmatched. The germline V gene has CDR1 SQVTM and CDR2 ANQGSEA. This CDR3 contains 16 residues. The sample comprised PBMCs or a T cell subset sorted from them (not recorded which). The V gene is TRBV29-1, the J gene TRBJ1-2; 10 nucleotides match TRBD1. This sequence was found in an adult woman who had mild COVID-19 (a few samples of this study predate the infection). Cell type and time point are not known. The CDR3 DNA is TGCAGCGTTGACCCCACCGGGACAGGGGTTGTCTATGGCTACACCTTC. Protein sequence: CSVDPTGTGVVYGYTF.